Shown below are 4 T cell receptor beta chains from a single sample sequenced in a study of spatial heterogeneity in lung cancer (dated by TCRdb to about 2019). The library came from 5' RACE. Data came from a NextSeq 500. TCRdb trimmed the raw reads at Q25, called clones with MiXCR and kept productive beta chains. One record per CDR3 amino acid sequence lists the most common genes and DNA. The sample has about 120,000 distinct CDR3 sequences on record, over 9% of them singletons. The ten most abundant clones make up roughly 17% of the sample. The time point label for this specimen denotes: blood at routine non-recurrence follow-up after resection. Whole RNA extracted from tumor and nontumor lung tissue, or from cryopreserved PBMC samples, was used for TCR sequencing without cell sorting. The input for sequencing was PBMCs, taken at follow-up. The receptors stem from a male donor with early-stage non-small cell lung cancer.

In its sample, this clonotype was seen many times. The chain combines TRBV4-3 with TRBJ2-1, with D perhaps TRBD2 (5 bases). The ends were cut back, 0 bases at V and 6 bases at J, with 6 bases in the middle. Germline CDR1 is LGHNA and CDR2 is YSLEER. The CDR3 is 13 residues long. The CDR3 nucleotides read TGCGCCAGCAGCCAAGAGGCGGGCAATGAGCAGTTCTTC. Amino acids: CASSQEAGNEQFF.

This clonotype showed up just a few times. The chain couples TRBV5-1 to TRBJ2-3, with 10 bases aligning to TRBD2. Germline V CDR1 and CDR2: SGHRS, YFSETQ. The V and J ends lost 2 bases and 3 bases, in that order; junction bases with no gene match: 3. This CDR3 region has 15 residues. As DNA, the CDR3 is TGCGCCAGCAGCTTAGGGACTAGCGTAACAGATACGCAGTATTTT. It is translated as CASSLGTSVTDTQYF. The variable domain in full, with the rest retrieved from reference TRBV5-1 and TRBJ2-3, is KAGVTQTPRYLIKTRGQQVTLSCSPISGHRSVSWYQQTPGQGLQFLFEYFSETQRNKGNFPGRFSGRQFSNSRSEMNVSTLELGDSALYLCASSLGTSVTDTQYFGPGTRLTVL.

This clonotype was seen at least ten times. The chain joins TRBV2 to TRBJ2-3; 10 bases map to TRBD2. Germline lookup yields CDR1 SNHLY and CDR2 FYNNEI. The CDR3 loop spans 14 amino acids. V trimming: 9 bases; J trimming: 1 base; junction bases outside the gene matches: 4. CDR3 DNA: TGTGCCAGTACTACTAGCGGGGGCACAGATACGCAGTATTTT. Residues: CASTTSGGTDTQYF.

Only a few counts were recorded for this clonotype. V usage is TRBV20-1 and J usage is TRBJ2-3; D remains unclear. The CDR3 loop spans 13 amino acids. V lost 6 bases to trimming and J lost 5 bases, with 15 bases between them. Per the germline V gene, CDR1 is DFQATT and CDR2 is SNEGSKA (reference sequence). CDR3 sequence reads: CSARKTPEDTQYF. CDR3 nucleotides: TGCAGTGCCAGAAAGACCCCAGAAGATACGCAGTATTTT.